These 19 T cell receptor beta chains were sequenced from one sample in a study of human T cells and chemical hapten exposure. TCRdb ran MiXCR on the RACE reads and lists one entry per CDR3 protein. The top ten hold 9% to 10% of the sample, which has 30,000 to 35,000 distinct CDR3 sequences, 6% to 7.5% seen once. Sample time point: healthy volunteer bleed at 2 weeks. From whole blood left unfractionated, total RNA was extracted. The sample taken for sequencing was whole blood. These receptors all stem from a human donor in good health. Some clones in this sample may be carry-over from other donors' samples.

Ten or more counts support this clonotype. This chain joins TRBV6-2 or TRBV6-3 and TRBJ2-2, with 11 bases fitting TRBD1. This CDR3 comprises 17 residues. The germline CDR1 and CDR2 sequences are MNHEY and SVGEGT. After removal of 0 bases from V and 4 bases from J, the junction contained 4 bases not matched to a gene. The CDR3 region is CASSYSWDRGTTGELFF. The CDR3 DNA reads as TGTGCCAGCAGTTACTCGTGGGACAGGGGGACCACCGGGGAGCTGTTTTTT.

The table lists this clonotype with many counts. This sequence joins TRBV7-2 and TRBJ1-5, with no clear D. The CDR3 is 14 amino acids. V gave up 5 bases and J gave up 0 bases, with 8 bases separating them. Germline V CDR1 and CDR2: SGHTA, FQGNSA. CDR3 coding DNA: TGTGCCAGCAGCCCGGAAAGTAGCAATCAGCCCCAGCATTTT. Translated, it gives CASSPESSNQPQHF. The whole variable domain, remainder taken from reference TRBV7-2 and TRBJ1-5, is GAGVSQSPSNKVTEKGKDVELRCDPISGHTALYWYRQSLGQGLEFLIYFQGNSAPDKSGLPSDRFSAERTGGSVSTLTIQRTQQEDSAVYLCASSPESSNQPQHFGDGTRLSIL.

This sequence joins TRBV10-3 and TRBJ2-3; TRBD2 matches at 7 bases. This CDR3 contains 14 residues. Germline V gene sequence: CDR1 ENHRY, CDR2 SYGVKD. V trimming: 7 bases; J trimming: 6 bases; junction bases outside the gene matches: 10. The CDR3 coding sequence is TGTGCCATCACCTCCCGACTAGCAGCTGATACGCAGTATTTT. Encoded protein: CAITSRLAADTQYF.

In this sample, this clonotype turned up a few times. CDR3 in amino acids: CASSYSTNEKLFF. The DNA of the CDR3 is TGTGCCAGCAGCTACTCAACTAATGAAAAACTGTTTTTT. The genes are TRBV7-6 and TRBJ1-4; D not resolved. Trimming pared 4 bases from V and 0 bases from J, leaving 3 bases between. This CDR3 comprises 13 residues. Germline V gene lookup returns CDR1 SGHVS and CDR2 FNYEAQ.

V and J are TRBV5-6 and TRBJ1-5; 9 bases map to TRBD1. The CDR3 is 15 amino acids. Germline CDR1 reads SGHDT; CDR2 reads YYEEEE. With V trimmed by 3 bases and J by 4 bases, 5 bases remained unmatched. CDR3: CASSSTGGRNQPQHF. The CDR3 coding sequence is TGTGCCAGCAGCTCGACAGGGGGGAGGAATCAGCCCCAGCATTTT.

This clonotype turned up a few times. The chain carries TRBV7-2 and TRBJ2-3; 12 positions match TRBD1. J was trimmed by 1 base and V by 5 bases; bases with no gene match: 10. This CDR3 region has 18 residues. The V gene's germline CDR1 is SGHTA and CDR2 FQGNSA. The CDR3 coding sequence is TGTGCCAGCAGCCCTGGGGACAGGGGGCTGGGGGGCACAGATACGCAGTATTTT. This encodes CASSPGDRGLGGTDTQYF.

As regards this clonotype: The junction shows a germline mismatch at one end, possibly a read error. V and J are TRBV5-1 and TRBJ1-4; D remains unclear. There are 13 residues in the CDR3. Germline CDR1 reads SGHRS; CDR2 reads YFSETQ. The CDR3 DNA sequence: TGCGCCAGCAGCTTGGACAGTTATGAAAGACTGTTTTTT. Its protein is CASSLDSYERLFF.

Ten or more counts support this clonotype. The chain recombines TRBV2 with TRBJ2-5; D remains ambiguous. The V gene lost 6 bases and the J gene lost 1 base, with 6 bases spanning the gap. The CDR3 covers 12 residues. Germline-derived CDR1 and CDR2 are SNHLY and FYNNEI. The CDR3 region has the DNA TGTGCCAGCAGACAAACCCAAGAGACCCAGTACTTC. It yields the protein CASRQTQETQYF. Based on the CDR3 plus reference TRBV2 and TRBJ2-5, the full variable domain is EPEVTQTPSHQVTQMGQEVILRCVPISNHLYFYWYRQILGQKVEFLVSFYNNEISEKSEIFDDQFSVERPDGSNFTLKIRSTKLEDSAMYFCASRQTQETQYFGPGTRLLVL.

The chain carries TRBV3-1 and TRBJ2-7; D assignment may be TRBD1 or TRBD2 (6 bases each). CDR3 length: 13 residues. Deletions cut 0 bases from V and 8 bases from J, with 11 bases between. Germline-derived CDR1 and CDR2 are LGHDT and YNNKEL (reference sequence). The CDR3 protein is CASSQDRRGKQYF. Written as DNA, the CDR3 is TGTGCCAGCAGCCAAGATAGGAGGGGGAAGCAGTACTTC.

V and J are TRBV6-2 or TRBV6-3 and TRBJ1-3; D is perhaps TRBD1 (5 bases). From germline, CDR1 is MNHEY and CDR2 SVGEGT. The CDR3 runs to 16 residues. V was trimmed by 4 bases and J by 0 bases, leaving 13 bases between them. As DNA, the CDR3 is TGTGCCAGCAGTTCCCCGGGGGACTCCTCTGGAAACACCATATATTTT. This gives the protein CASSSPGDSSGNTIYF.

This rearrangement joins TRBV12-3 or TRBV12-4 to TRBJ1-5; D is ambiguous. Deletions cut 0 bases from V and 2 bases from J, with 11 bases between. This CDR3 has 16 residues. This CDR3 reads CASSLAWTRGNQPQHF. DNA of the CDR3: TGTGCCAGCAGTTTAGCTTGGACTCGGGGCAATCAGCCCCAGCATTTT.

This clonotype was seen only a few times. This chain joins TRBV7-9 and TRBJ1-1; TRBD1 is a possible D gene (5 bases). V was pared by 4 bases and J by 1 base, with 13 bases between. The CDR3 covers 15 residues. CDR1 and CDR2 from the germline V gene are SEHNR and FQNEAQ (reference sequence). CDR3 amino acids: CASSSGRQPNTEAFF. The CDR3, as DNA: TGTGCCAGCAGCTCGGGTAGACAGCCGAACACTGAAGCTTTCTTT.

At least ten counts were recorded for this clonotype. The V gene is TRBV12-3 or TRBV12-4, the J gene TRBJ1-2, with D perhaps TRBD1 (6 bases). The V end lost 4 bases, the J end lost 2 bases, and 11 bases lay between the germline ends. This CDR3 has 14 residues. The CDR3, as DNA: TGTGCCAGCAGTTCCTTAGGGGGGAACTATGGCTACACCTTC. Its translation: CASSSLGGNYGYTF.

This clonotype was detected ten times or more. This rearrangement joins TRBV28 to TRBJ2-1; TRBD2 matches at 7 bases. With 6 bases clipped from V and 4 bases from J, the junction kept 9 bases outside the gene matches. This CDR3 has 15 residues. The germline V gene has CDR1 MDHEN and CDR2 SYDVKM. The CDR3 coding sequence is TGTGCCAGCAGCCTGAGCGGGACTATTTACAATGAGCAGTTCTTC. It is translated as CASSLSGTIYNEQFF.

The V call is TRBV6-5, the J call TRBJ2-5, with TRBD2 matching 7 bases. V shed 0 bases and J 5 bases; nucleotides not matched to a gene: 9. Germline CDR1 is MNHEY and CDR2 is SVGAGI. The CDR3 is 16 amino acids. The CDR3 protein is CASSYSGGRCGETQYF. Here the CDR3 DNA reads TGTGCCAGCAGTTACTCGGGAGGGCGCTGTGGTGAGACCCAGTACTTC.

This clonotype was counted ten times or more. The chain carries TRBV4-1 and TRBJ1-2, with 8 bases lining up with TRBD1. This CDR3 has 14 residues. Losses at the gene ends were 5 bases for V and 4 bases for J; bases not matched to a gene: 6. The germline V gene has CDR1 MGHRA and CDR2 YSYEKL. CDR3 amino acids: CASSSSGGSYGYTF. CDR3 nucleotides: TGCGCCAGCAGCTCTTCAGGGGGCAGCTATGGCTACACCTTC.

This clonotype has a handful of counts. The V call is TRBV7-2, the J call TRBJ2-2; no definite D call. The ends were cut back, 10 bases at V and 0 bases at J, with 12 bases in the middle. The CDR3 runs to 14 residues. The germline V gene has CDR1 SGHTA and CDR2 FQGNSA. The CDR3 spells CATVGLANTGELFF. In DNA form, the CDR3 reads TGTGCCACCGTCGGATTGGCGAACACCGGGGAGCTGTTTTTT.

A few counts support this clonotype. The J gene is TRBJ2-1, the V gene TRBV28, with no clear D. V was shortened by 1 base and J by 1 base, with 5 bases between the two germline ends. Germline values: CDR1 MDHEN, CDR2 SYDVKM. The CDR3 covers 14 residues. Here the CDR3 reads CASSLFRSYNEQFF. The CDR3, as DNA: TGTGCCAGCAGTTTATTTCGTTCCTACAATGAGCAGTTCTTC. Full variable domain (remainder filled in from reference TRBV28 and TRBJ2-1): DVKVTQSSRYLVKRTGEKVFLECVQDMDHENMFWYRQDPGLGLRLIYFSYDVKMKEKGDIPEGYSVSREKKERFSLILESASTNQTSMYLCASSLFRSYNEQFFGPGTRLTVL.

Note on this clonotype: One end of the junction is discordant with germline, which a read error may explain. V usage is TRBV19 and J usage is TRBJ1-2; 8 bases fit TRBD1. This CDR3 is built from 14 residues. Germline-derived CDR1 and CDR2 are LNHDA and SQIVND (reference sequence). The CDR3 DNA is TGTGCCAGTAGTACCGACAGGGGAGTATCTGGCGACACCTTC. Translation: CASSTDRGVSGDTF.